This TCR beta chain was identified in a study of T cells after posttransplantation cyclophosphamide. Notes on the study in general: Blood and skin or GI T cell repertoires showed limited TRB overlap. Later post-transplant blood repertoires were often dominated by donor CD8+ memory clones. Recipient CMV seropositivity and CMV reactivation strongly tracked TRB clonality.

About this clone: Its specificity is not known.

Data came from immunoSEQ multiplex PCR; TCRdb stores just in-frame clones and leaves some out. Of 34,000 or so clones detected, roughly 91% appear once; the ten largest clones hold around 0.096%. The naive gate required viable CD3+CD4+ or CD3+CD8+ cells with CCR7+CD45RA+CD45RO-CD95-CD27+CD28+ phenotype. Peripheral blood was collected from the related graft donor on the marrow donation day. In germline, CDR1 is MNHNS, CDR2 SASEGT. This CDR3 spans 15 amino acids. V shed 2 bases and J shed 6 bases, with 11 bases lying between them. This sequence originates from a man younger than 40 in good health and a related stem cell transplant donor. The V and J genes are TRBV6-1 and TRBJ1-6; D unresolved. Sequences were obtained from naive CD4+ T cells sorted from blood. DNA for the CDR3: TGTGCCAGCAGTGAATCGAGGGCCTCTAATTCACCCCTCCACTTT. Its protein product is CASSESRASNSPLHF.